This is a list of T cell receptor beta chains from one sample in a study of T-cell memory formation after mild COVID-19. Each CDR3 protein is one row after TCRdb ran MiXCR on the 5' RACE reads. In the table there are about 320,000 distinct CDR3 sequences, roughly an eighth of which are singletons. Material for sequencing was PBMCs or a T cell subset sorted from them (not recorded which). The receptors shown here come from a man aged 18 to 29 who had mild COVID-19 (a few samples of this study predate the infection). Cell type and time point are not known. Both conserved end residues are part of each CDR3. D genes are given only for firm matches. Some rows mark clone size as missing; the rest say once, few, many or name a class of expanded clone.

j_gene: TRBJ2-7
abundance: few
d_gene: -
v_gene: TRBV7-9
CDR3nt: TGTGCCAGCAGCTTAGGGACAGTCTCCTACGAGCAGTACTTC
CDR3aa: CASSLGTVSYEQYF

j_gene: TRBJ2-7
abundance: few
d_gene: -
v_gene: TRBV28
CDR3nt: TGTGCCAGCACCTCCCGGGGTCGATACGAGCAGTACTTC
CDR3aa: CASTSRGRYEQYF

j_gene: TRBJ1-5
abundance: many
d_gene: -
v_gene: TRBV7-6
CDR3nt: TGTGCCAGCAGCCTATCCGGGACATCAAATCAGCCCCAGCATTTT
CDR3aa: CASSLSGTSNQPQHF

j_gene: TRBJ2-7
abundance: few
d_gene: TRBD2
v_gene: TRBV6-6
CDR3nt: TGTGCCAGCAGTTGGGCCCGCGGGGGGCTGACGTGGATTAGGGACTACGAGCAGTACTTC
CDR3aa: CASSWARGGLTWIRDYEQYF

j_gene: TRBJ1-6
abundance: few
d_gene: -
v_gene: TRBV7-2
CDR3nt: TGTGCCAGCAGCTTACCCACTTCGGGGTCACCCCTCCACTTT
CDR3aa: CASSLPTSGSPLHF

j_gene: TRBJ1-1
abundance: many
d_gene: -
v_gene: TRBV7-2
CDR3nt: TGTGCCAGCAGCTTAATCGGGGGCGACGCTTTCTTT
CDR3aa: CASSLIGGDAFF

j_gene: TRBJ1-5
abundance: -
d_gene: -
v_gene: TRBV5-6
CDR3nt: TGTGCCAGCAGCTTGGTTCGGGGGCCCCAGCATTTT
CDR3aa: CASSLVRGPQHF

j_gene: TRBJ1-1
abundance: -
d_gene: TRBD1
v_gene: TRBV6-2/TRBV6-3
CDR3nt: TGTGCCAGCAGAGGACAGGGGGAAGTGATTTACACTGAAGCTTTCTTT
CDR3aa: CASRGQGEVIYTEAFF

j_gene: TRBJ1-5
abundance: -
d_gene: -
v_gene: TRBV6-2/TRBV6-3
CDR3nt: TGTGCCAGCAGCCAAGGGGAGCCCCAGCATTTT
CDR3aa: CASSQGEPQHF

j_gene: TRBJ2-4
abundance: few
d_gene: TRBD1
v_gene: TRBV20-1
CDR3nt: TGCAGTGCTAGAGGCGGACAGGGGGGACGGCTTCAGTACTTC
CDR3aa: CSARGGQGGRLQYF

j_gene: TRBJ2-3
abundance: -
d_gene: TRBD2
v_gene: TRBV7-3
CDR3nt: TGTGCCAGCAGTTTGGGGACGGGACTAGCGGGGGGCCGGGGAGATACGCAGTATTTT
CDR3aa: CASSLGTGLAGGRGDTQYF

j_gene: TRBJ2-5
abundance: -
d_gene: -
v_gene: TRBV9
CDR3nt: TGTGCCAGCAGCGTAGGTGCGGGGGCGGCGGCGGAGACCCAGTACTTC
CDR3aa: CASSVGAGAAAETQYF

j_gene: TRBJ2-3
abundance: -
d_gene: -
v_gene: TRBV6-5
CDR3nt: TGTGCCAGCAGTTACTCTAGAGTAAATACGCAGTATTTT
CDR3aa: CASSYSRVNTQYF

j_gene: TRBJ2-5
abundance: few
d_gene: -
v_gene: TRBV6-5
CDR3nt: TGTGCCAGCAGTTACGTGCTGCAAGAGACCCAGTACTTC
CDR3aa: CASSYVLQETQYF

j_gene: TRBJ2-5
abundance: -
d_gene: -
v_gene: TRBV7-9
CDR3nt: TGTGCCAGCAGCCAGGATCTGGACAGTCCTAGGACCCAGTACTTC
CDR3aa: CASSQDLDSPRTQYF

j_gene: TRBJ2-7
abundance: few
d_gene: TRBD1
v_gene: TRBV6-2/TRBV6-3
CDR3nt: TGTGCCAGCAGTTACCAGACAGGGGGTGTCGGCGAGCAGTACTTC
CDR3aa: CASSYQTGGVGEQYF

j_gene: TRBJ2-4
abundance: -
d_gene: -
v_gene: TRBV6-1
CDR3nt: TGTGCCAGCAGTGTGGTAGCCAAAAACATTCAGTACTTC
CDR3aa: CASSVVAKNIQYF

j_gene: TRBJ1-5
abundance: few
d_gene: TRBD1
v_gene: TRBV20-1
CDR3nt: TGCAGTGCTAGACCCGGGACAGGGGGCCGGCGGCAGCCCCAGCATTTT
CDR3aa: CSARPGTGGRRQPQHF

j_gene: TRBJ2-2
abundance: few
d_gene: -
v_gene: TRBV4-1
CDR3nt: TGCGCCAGCAGCCAAGGCGGGACCCCTACGACCGGGGAGCTGTTTTTT
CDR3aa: CASSQGGTPTTGELFF

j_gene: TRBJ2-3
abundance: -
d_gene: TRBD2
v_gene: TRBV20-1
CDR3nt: TGCAGTGCTGGAGGACTAGCGGGGGTCACAGATACGCAGTATTTT
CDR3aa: CSAGGLAGVTDTQYF

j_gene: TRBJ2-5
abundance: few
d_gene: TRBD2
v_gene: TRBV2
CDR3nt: TGTGCCAGCAGAGTCGGGACTAGCGGAGAAGAGACCCAGTACTTC
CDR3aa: CASRVGTSGEETQYF

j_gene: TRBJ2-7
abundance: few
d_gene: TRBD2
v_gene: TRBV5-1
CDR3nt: TGCGCCAGCAGCGAATCCGGGACTAGCGGGGCTCTGGAGTACTTC
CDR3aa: CASSESGTSGALEYF

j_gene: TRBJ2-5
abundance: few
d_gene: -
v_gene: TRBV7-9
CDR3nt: TGTGCCAGCAGCTCCGGCGAGGCGGGGGCTCTCGGAGAGACCCAGTACTTC
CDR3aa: CASSSGEAGALGETQYF

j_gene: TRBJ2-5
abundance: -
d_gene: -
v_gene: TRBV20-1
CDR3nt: TGCAGTGCTCCCCGAGGGGGGAGGGAGACCCAGTACTTC
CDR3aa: CSAPRGGRETQYF

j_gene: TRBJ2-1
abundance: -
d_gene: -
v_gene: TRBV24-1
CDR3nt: TGTGCCACCAGCACCCCCGCAGCTTTTAGGAACAATGAGCAGTTCTTC
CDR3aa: CATSTPAAFRNNEQFF

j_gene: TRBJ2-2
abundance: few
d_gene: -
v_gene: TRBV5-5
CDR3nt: TGTGCCAGCAGCTTGTTGCCAGGGGTACCGACCGGGGAGCTGTTTTTT
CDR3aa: CASSLLPGVPTGELFF

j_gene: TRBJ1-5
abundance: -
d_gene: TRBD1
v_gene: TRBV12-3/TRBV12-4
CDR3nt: TGTGCCAGCAGCATCGATGACAGGGGGCTACAGCCCCAGCATTTT
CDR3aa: CASSIDDRGLQPQHF

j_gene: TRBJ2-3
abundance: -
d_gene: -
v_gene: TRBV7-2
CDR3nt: TGTGCCAGCAGCGTAGTGGGAGTGGGGACAGATACGCAGTATTTT
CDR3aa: CASSVVGVGTDTQYF

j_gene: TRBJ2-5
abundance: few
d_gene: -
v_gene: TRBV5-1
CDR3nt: TGCGCCAGCAGCTTGGGATTAGGACTGGCTGAGACCCAGTACTTC
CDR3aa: CASSLGLGLAETQYF

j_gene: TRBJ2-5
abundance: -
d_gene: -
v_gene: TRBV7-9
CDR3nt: TGTGCCAGCAGTTCGACAGGATTCCAAGAGACCCAGTACTTC
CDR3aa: CASSSTGFQETQYF

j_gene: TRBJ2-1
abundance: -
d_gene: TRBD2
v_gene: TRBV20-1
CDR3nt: TGCAGTGCTAGAGAGGCCCTAACTAGCGGGGGGTACAATGAGCAGTTCTTC
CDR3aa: CSAREALTSGGYNEQFF

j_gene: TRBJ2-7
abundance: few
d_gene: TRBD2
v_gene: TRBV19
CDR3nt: TGTGCCAGTAGTCCGGGACTAGCGGGGGCCTACCTTACCTACGAGCAGTACTTC
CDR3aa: CASSPGLAGAYLTYEQYF

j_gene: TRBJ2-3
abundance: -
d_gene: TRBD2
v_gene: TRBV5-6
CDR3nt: TGTGCCAGCAGCTTGGCGGGGGGGCTAGATACGCAGTATTTT
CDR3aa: CASSLAGGLDTQYF